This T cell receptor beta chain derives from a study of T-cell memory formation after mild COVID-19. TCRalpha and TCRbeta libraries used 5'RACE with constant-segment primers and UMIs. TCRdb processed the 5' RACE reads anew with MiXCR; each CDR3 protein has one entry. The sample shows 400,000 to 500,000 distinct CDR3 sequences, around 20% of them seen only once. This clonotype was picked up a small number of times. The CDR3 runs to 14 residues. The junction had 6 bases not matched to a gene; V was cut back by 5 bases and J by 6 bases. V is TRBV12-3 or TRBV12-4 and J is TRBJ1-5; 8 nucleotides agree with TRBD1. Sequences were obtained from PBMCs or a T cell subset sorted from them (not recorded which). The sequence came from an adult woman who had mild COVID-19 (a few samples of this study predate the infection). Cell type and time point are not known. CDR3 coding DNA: TGTGCCAGCAGTGGGCAGGGGGCGGGTCAGCCCCAGCATTTT. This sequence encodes CASSGQGAGQPQHF.